The sequence of this TCR beta chain was determined in a study of blood T cells in healthy people across ages. A few counts support this clonotype. Germline trimming cut 3 bases from V and 3 bases from J; bases unmatched to any gene: 5. Germline loops: CDR1 SGHRS, CDR2 YFSETQ. CDR3 size: 15 residues. Through a sample-barcoded 5' primer and a J-beta primer mix, a second PCR was run for about 6 to 12 cycles. MiXCR, run by TCRdb on the 5' RACE reads, gives a single entry per CDR3 protein. The sample shows 850,000 to 1,100,000 distinct CDR3 sequences, more than 30% of them seen only once. The specimen sequenced was blood. The sequence was obtained from a man aged 18 to 30 in good health. The chain joins TRBV5-1 to TRBJ2-4; 8 bases agree with TRBD2. The CDR3 sequence is CASSSNGGVKNIQYF. CDR3 DNA sequence: TGCGCCAGCAGCTCAAACGGGGGGGTCAAAAACATTCAGTACTTC. Based on the CDR3 plus reference TRBV5-1 and TRBJ2-4, the full variable domain is KAGVTQTPRYLIKTRGQQVTLSCSPISGHRSVSWYQQTPGQGLQFLFEYFSETQRNKGNFPGRFSGRQFSNSRSEMNVSTLELGDSALYLCASSSNGGVKNIQYFGAGTRLSVL.